Below, 26 T cell receptor beta chains from the same sample are listed, as sequenced in a study of radiation and T cells in renal cell carcinoma (dated by TCRdb to 2018 to 2021). Sample time point, as interpreted from the label and publication: tumor resected at nephrectomy. The sample's treatment or condition label, in plain terms: treatment-naive control, cytoreductive nephrectomy. The library was obtained by the immunoSEQ multiplex PCR assay. TCRdb took this table from immuneACCESS and kept in-frame rearrangements with V and J called. Such tables lack part of the clones; where checked against another copy, unresolved V genes explain under half of the gap, and the rest is unexplained. The sample data list about 10,000 clones, and 50% to 60% of these were observed just once. Roughly 9.7% of the sample goes to the ten largest clones. The input for sequencing was tumor tissue, taken from a patient whose treatment was nephrectomy without radiotherapy. These receptors originate from a man aged 35-49 years with renal cell carcinoma.

This rearrangement joins TRBV6-1 to TRBJ2-7; D is possibly TRBD2 (6 bases). V was cut by 8 bases and J by 2 bases, with 13 bases left in between. CDR3 size: 13 residues. CDR1 is MNHNS, CDR2 SASEGT, per germline. CDR3 in amino acids: CASLRDSAYEQYF. In DNA, the CDR3 is TGTGCCAGCCTCCGGGACTCCGCCTACGAGCAGTACTTC.

This clone has more than one count but fewer than ten. This chain connects TRBV19 to TRBJ1-5, with D tentatively TRBD1 (5 bases). Germline-derived CDR1 and CDR2 are LNHDA and SQIVND (reference sequence). Deletions cut 1 base from V and 4 bases from J, with 11 bases between. The CDR3 consists of 15 residues. The CDR3 reads CASSIAGALNQPQHF. Written as DNA, the CDR3 is TGTGCCAGTAGTATAGCCGGGGCGTTGAATCAGCCCCAGCATTTT.

This clone was found a few times. This sequence joins TRBV29-1 and TRBJ2-2; 11 bases align to TRBD2. This CDR3 has 13 residues. The germline V gene has CDR1 SQVTM and CDR2 ANQGSEA. V shed 6 bases, J shed 5 bases, and the junction held 2 bases outside the gene matches. CDR3 in amino acids: CSVRTSGTGELFF. The CDR3, as DNA: TGCAGCGTGCGGACTAGCGGGACCGGGGAGCTGTTTTTT.

The rearrangement uses TRBV9 and TRBJ1-5; D uncertain. Trimming stripped 4 bases from V and 1 base from J, with 12 bases between. The CDR3 has 15 amino acids. CDR1 and CDR2 (germline): SGDLS, YYNGEE. Written as DNA, the CDR3 is TGTGCCAGCAGCCCCAAGGGAGGGAGCAATCAGCCCCAGCATTTT. Amino acid sequence: CASSPKGGSNQPQHF.

The rearrangement links TRBV29-1 to TRBJ2-1, with D unclear. The germline V gene has CDR1 SQVTM and CDR2 ANQGSEA. Trimming removed 6 bases from V and 10 bases from J, with 13 bases in between. This CDR3 region has 11 residues. The CDR3 DNA sequence: TGCAGCGTCGACCCTAGGTTGGAGCAGTTCTTC. Amino acids: CSVDPRLEQFF.

This clone qualifies as medium-sized. This chain joins TRBV28 and TRBJ1-1; D remains unclear. The CDR3 consists of 14 residues. CDR1 is MDHEN and CDR2 is SYDVKM in the germline V gene. The germline V and J ends were trimmed by 1 base and 1 base, with 7 bases remaining between them. The CDR3 nucleotides read TGTGCCAGCAGTTTATCAGTCAGGAACACTGAAGCTTTCTTT. The encoded protein is CASSLSVRNTEAFF.

This clone was found a few times. The V call is TRBV25-1, the J call TRBJ2-3; D is undetermined. Germline V gene sequence: CDR1 MGHDK, CDR2 SYGVNS. V was trimmed by 3 bases and J by 1 base, leaving 5 bases between them. The CDR3 is 13 residues long. The CDR3 coding sequence is TGTGCCAGCAGTGACTTCGGCACAGATACGCAGTATTTT. Translated: CASSDFGTDTQYF.

The rearrangement joins TRBV29-1 to TRBJ2-3, with D possibly being TRBD1 or TRBD2 (7 bases each). This CDR3 has 13 amino acids. The germline V gene has CDR1 SQVTM and CDR2 ANQGSEA. Trimming cost V 6 bases and J 6 bases, with 16 bases left between them. CDR3 residues: CSVNRGGVDTQYF. In nucleotides, the CDR3 is TGCAGCGTAAACAGGGGAGGGGTGGATACGCAGTATTTT.

The genes are TRBV29-1 and TRBJ1-1; D gene unclear. Trimming cost V 2 bases and J 4 bases, with 8 bases left between them. CDR3 size: 12 residues. Germline CDR1 reads SQVTM; CDR2 reads ANQGSEA. The CDR3 is CSVEQIGTEAFF. In DNA form, the CDR3 reads TGCAGCGTTGAACAGATAGGCACTGAAGCTTTCTTT.

This clone was seen a single time. The rearrangement links TRBV6-5 to TRBJ1-5; a weak D match, TRBD1 (5 bases). Germline CDR1 and CDR2: MNHEY and SVGAGI. V shed 3 bases and J shed 9 bases, with 12 bases lying between them. The CDR3 extends over 13 amino acids. The CDR3 bases are TGTGCCAGCAGTTATAGGGCCGGGGGGCCCCAGCATTTT. Translating it yields CASSYRAGGPQHF.

The gene calls are TRBV10-3 and TRBJ2-3, with TRBD2 matching over 10 bases. Germline V lookup: CDR1 ENHRY, CDR2 SYGVKD. The V and J ends lost 4 bases and 7 bases, in that order; junction bases with no gene match: 8. This CDR3 spans 15 amino acids. This CDR3 reads CAISGPGTSAHTQYF. The CDR3 nucleotides read TGTGCCATCAGTGGACCCGGGACTAGCGCCCATACGCAGTATTTT.

This chain uses TRBV7-2 with TRBJ2-1; D is unclear. Trimming left V 3 bases short and J 5 bases short, with 11 bases between. Germline CDR1 SGHTA, CDR2 FQGNSA. This CDR3 has 14 residues. The CDR3: CASSLKMADNEQFF. As DNA, the CDR3 is TGTGCCAGCAGCTTGAAGATGGCGGACAATGAGCAGTTCTTC. The full variable domain, its missing parts supplied by reference TRBV7-2 and TRBJ2-1, is GAGVSQSPSNKVTEKGKDVELRCDPISGHTALYWYRQSLGQGLEFLIYFQGNSAPDKSGLPSDRFSAERTGGSVSTLTIQRTQQEDSAVYLCASSLKMADNEQFFGPGTRLTVL.

V gene TRBV7-2 combines with J gene TRBJ2-7; D might be TRBD1 (6 bases). The CDR3 spans 14 residues. Trimming removed 1 base at V and 2 bases at J, with 9 bases between. The germline CDR1 and CDR2 sequences are SGHTA and FQGNSA. CDR3 DNA sequence: TGTGCCAGCAGCTTAGGGGCAGGGGCCTACGAGCAGTACGTC. Its translation is CASSLGAGAYEQYV.

The chain employs TRBV28 and TRBJ1-4; TRBD1 matches 7 bases. The CDR3 totals 15 residues. The J segment lost 3 bases and the V segment lost 6 bases, leaving 7 bases of the junction unmatched. Germline-derived CDR1 and CDR2 are MDHEN and SYDVKM. CDR3 sequence: CASSPPGTANEKLFF. CDR3 sequence (DNA): TGTGCCAGCAGCCCCCCTGGGACAGCTAATGAAAAACTGTTTTTT. Looking up the rest from reference TRBV28 and TRBJ1-4 gives the full variable domain: DVKVTQSSRYLVKRTGEKVFLECVQDMDHENMFWYRQDPGLGLRLIYFSYDVKMKEKGDIPEGYSVSREKKERFSLILESASTNQTSMYLCASSPPGTANEKLFFGSGTQLSVL.

This clone is labeled as medium-sized (0.01 to 0.1%). The chain carries TRBV7-6 and TRBJ1-5; a possible D gene is TRBD1 (5 bases). With 0 bases removed from V and 1 base from J, the gap between germline ends came to 7 bases. Germline V lookup: CDR1 SGHVS, CDR2 FNYEAQ. CDR3 size: 15 residues. The CDR3 here is CASSLAWGSNQPQHF. DNA for the CDR3: TGTGCCAGCAGCTTAGCCTGGGGGAGCAATCAGCCCCAGCATTTT.

In its sample, this clone was seen a few times. J is TRBJ2-1 and V is TRBV7-9, with no clear D. The CDR3 spans 12 residues. In germline, CDR1 is SEHNR, CDR2 FQNEAQ (reference sequence). V gave up 4 bases and J gave up 10 bases, with 11 bases separating them. In nucleotides, the CDR3 is TGTGCCAGCAGCTACTCTAGTGGGGAGCAGTTCTTC. Protein sequence: CASSYSSGEQFF.

V and J are TRBV29-1 and TRBJ2-3, with 9 positions matching TRBD2. V was pared by 3 bases and J by 3 bases, with 1 base of the junction left unmatched. Germline CDR1 reads SQVTM; CDR2 reads ANQGSEA. The CDR3 is 13 residues long. The CDR3 region is CSVERGGTDTQYF. Here the CDR3 DNA reads TGCAGCGTTGAGCGGGGGGGGACAGATACGCAGTATTTT.

V is TRBV30 and J is TRBJ2-1, with 9 nucleotides matching TRBD2. V was pared by 3 bases and J by 4 bases, with 7 bases of the junction left unmatched. CDR1 and CDR2 (germline): GTSNPN, SVGIG (reference sequence). This CDR3 has 15 residues. The CDR3 reads CAWRSAGGRYNEQFF. The CDR3, as DNA: TGTGCCTGGAGGTCTGCGGGAGGGCGGTACAATGAGCAGTTCTTC.

The chain carries TRBV5-8 and TRBJ1-2; D ambiguous. Per germline, CDR1 SGHTS and CDR2 YDEGEE. The CDR3 sequence is 14 residues long. Trimming removed 2 bases from V and 5 bases from J, with 13 bases in between. CDR3 region: CASSFSQTVYGYTF. CDR3 coding DNA: TGTGCCAGCAGCTTTTCCCAGACCGTGTATGGCTACACCTTC.

CDR3: CASRGEGEETQYF. For the CDR3, the DNA is TGTGCCAGTAGAGGGGAGGGCGAAGAGACCCAGTACTTC. This chain links TRBV19 with TRBJ2-5; 7 bases are a match to TRBD2. The CDR3 is 13 residues long. CDR1 and CDR2 (germline): LNHDA, SQIVND (reference sequence). J was trimmed by 3 bases and V by 6 bases; bases with no gene match: 4.

The V and J genes are TRBV4-3 and TRBJ2-3; no clear D gene. V was clipped by 0 bases and J by 6 bases, with 7 bases between them. CDR3 size: 13 residues. CDR1 is LGHNA and CDR2 is YSLEER in the germline V gene. CDR3 loop: CASSQDGRDTQYF. CDR3 coding DNA: TGCGCCAGCAGCCAAGACGGCCGGGATACGCAGTATTTT.

The chain links TRBV27 to TRBJ1-1; D is ambiguous. The CDR3 is 14 residues long. The V end lost 4 bases, the J end lost 1 base, and 10 bases lay between the germline ends. Germline CDR1 is MNHEY and CDR2 is SMNVEV (reference sequence). This CDR3 is CASSWAGGNTEAFF. Here the CDR3 DNA reads TGTGCCAGCAGTTGGGCAGGAGGGAACACTGAAGCTTTCTTT.

The chain employs TRBV7-4 and TRBJ2-7; TRBD1 agrees at 8 bases. The CDR3 is 15 amino acids. Germline lookup yields CDR1 SGHVT and CDR2 SQSDAQ. The J segment lost 3 bases and the V segment lost 1 base, leaving 5 bases of the junction unmatched. CDR3 residues: CASSLVGQGSYEQYV. The CDR3 bases are TGTGCCAGCAGCTTAGTTGGACAGGGAAGCTACGAGCAGTACGTC.

The chain carries TRBV5-1 and TRBJ2-5; no definite D call. Deletions cut 6 bases from V and 5 bases from J, with 29 bases between. The CDR3 loop spans 18 amino acids. Germline lookup yields CDR1 SGHRS and CDR2 YFSETQ. The CDR3 region has the DNA TGCGCCAGCACCTTAAGGGTTGCAACTACCCGGAGTTTGGAGACCCAGTACTTC. Amino acids: CASTLRVATTRSLETQYF.

In this sample, this clone is medium-sized (0.01 to 0.1%). V and J are TRBV19 and TRBJ2-2; 13 nucleotides align to TRBD2. This CDR3 is built from 16 residues. The germline V gene has CDR1 LNHDA and CDR2 SQIVND (reference sequence). Germline trimming cut 3 bases from V and 7 bases from J; bases unmatched to any gene: 5. The CDR3 DNA sequence: TGTGCCAGTAGTATTACTAGCGGGAGGGGTGGCGGGGAGCTGTTTTTT. Amino acid sequence: CASSITSGRGGGELFF.

V is TRBV6-5 and J is TRBJ2-1; 7 bases match TRBD1. V gave up 2 bases and J gave up 3 bases; unmatched junction bases: 1. Germline-derived CDR1 and CDR2 are MNHEY and SVGAGI. The CDR3 sequence is 14 residues long. CDR3 nucleotide sequence: TGTGCCAGCAGTTACGACAGGGTCTACAATGAGCAGTTCTTC. This sequence encodes CASSYDRVYNEQFF.